This T cell receptor beta chain was sequenced during a study of blood T cell repertoires in COVID-19. On the study more broadly: The United States, Italy and Spain supplied acute and convalescent COVID-19 samples. PBMCs, B-cell-depleted T cells, or T cells were the source of the cDNA or gDNA that made up the material.

This clone was observed a handful of times. Study processing details: Estimates of nucleated cell counts were drawn from the amplification of reference gene primers. Here immunoSEQ multiplex PCR was the method, and the copy in TCRdb shows in-frame clones only, minus some. V, J and clone size reflect that table, while D and trimming were determined from the DNA. The table includes roughly 91,000 clones, 84% detected once. The material sequenced was peripheral blood. The source of this sequence is a man in his 70s with active or convalescent COVID-19.

Written as DNA, the CDR3 is TGTGCCAGCAGCACAGGGACAGGGGACGGCTACACCTTC. This encodes CASSTGTGDGYTF. The chain has TRBV7-2 and TRBJ1-2; TRBD1 agrees at 10 bases. CDR1 is SGHTA and CDR2 is FQGNSA in the germline V gene. V was pared by 5 bases and J by 8 bases, with 5 bases of the junction left unmatched. The CDR3 has 13 residues.